The 28 T cell receptor beta chains in this list originate from one sample, sequenced in a study of CD8 T cells in Susac syndrome. Random hexamers were used to reverse transcribe an amount of roughly 0.5 to 1 ug RNA. TCRdb reprocessed the immunoSEQ multiplex PCR reads via MiXCR and lists one record per CDR3 protein. The table shows 400,000 to 550,000 distinct CDR3 sequences, with 75% to 90% occurring only once. The sample comprised CD8+ T cells from PBMCs. These receptors came from a human donor with multiple sclerosis.

The J gene is TRBJ2-3, the V gene TRBV6-1, with D perhaps matching TRBD2 (6 bases). V was cut by 5 bases and J by 0 bases, with 9 bases left in between. This CDR3 comprises 14 residues. Germline CDR1 and CDR2: MNHNS and SASEGT. CDR3 sequence (DNA): TGTGCCAGCAGTTCGGGACTTAGCACAGATACGCAGTATTTT. Its translation is CASSSGLSTDTQYF.

The CDR3 DNA reads TGTGCCAGCAGCTTGGGACCGTCAGGCGGCTATGGCTACACCTTC. Its protein is CASSLGPSGGYGYTF. This chain joins TRBV5-4 and TRBJ1-2; D not resolved. Germline V gene lookup returns CDR1 SGHNT and CDR2 YYREEE (reference sequence). V was shortened by 0 bases and J by 4 bases, with 13 bases between the two germline ends. The CDR3 has 15 residues.

This rearrangement joins TRBV5-6 to TRBJ1-1; tentatively, D is TRBD1 (5 bases). Trimming took 0 bases from V and 0 from J, leaving 15 bases between them. Germline V lookup: CDR1 SGHDT, CDR2 YYEEEE. The CDR3 extends over 17 amino acids. The CDR3, as DNA: TGTGCCAGCAGCTTGGGGGCTGGGACGGGGATGAACACTGAAGCTTTCTTT. Its protein product is CASSLGAGTGMNTEAFF. The full variable domain, rest sourced from reference TRBV5-6 and TRBJ1-1, is DAGVTQSPTHLIKTRGQQVTLRCSPKSGHDTVSWYQQALGQGPQFIFQYYEEEERQRGNFPDRFSGHQFPNYSSELNVNALLLGDSALYLCASSLGAGTGMNTEAFFGQGTRLTVV.

The CDR3 here is CASRPGENTEAFF. The CDR3 DNA follows: TGTGCCAGCAGACCGGGGGAGAACACTGAAGCTTTCTTT. This sequence joins TRBV13 and TRBJ1-1; D possibly corresponds to TRBD1 (5 bases). Trimming cost V 6 bases and J 1 base, with 9 bases left between them. From germline, CDR1 is PRHDT and CDR2 FYEKMQ (reference sequence). The CDR3 consists of 13 residues. The full variable domain, completed using reference TRBV13 and TRBJ1-1, is AAGVIQSPRHLIKEKRETATLKCYPIPRHDTVYWYQQGPGQDPQFLISFYEKMQSDKGSIPDRFSAQQFSDYHSELNMSSLELGDSALYFCASRPGENTEAFFGQGTRLTVV.

The chain recombines TRBV7-2 with TRBJ1-6; D is possibly TRBD1 (5 bases). V was trimmed by 2 bases and J by 5 bases, leaving 16 bases between them. The germline V gene has CDR1 SGHTA and CDR2 FQGNSA. This CDR3 spans 17 amino acids. DNA for the CDR3: TGTGCCAGCAGCTTATTCAGGGAAGGACTCAATAATTCACCCCTCCACTTT. It encodes CASSLFREGLNNSPLHF.

The chain carries TRBV28 and TRBJ2-7; D remains ambiguous. Between the trimmed V and J ends, which lost 2 bases and 5 bases, there was a span of 10 bases. Germline V gene sequence: CDR1 MDHEN, CDR2 SYDVKM. There are 13 residues in the CDR3. The CDR3 DNA reads TGTGCCAGCAGTTTAGCTATTTCCCACGAGCAGTACTTC. It translates to CASSLAISHEQYF.

The chain has TRBV6-2 or TRBV6-3 and TRBJ2-5; 8 nucleotides line up with TRBD1. This CDR3 region has 14 residues. V trimming: 6 bases; J trimming: 4 bases; junction bases outside the gene matches: 7. Germline CDR1 is MNHEY and CDR2 is SVGEGT. The CDR3 DNA reads as TGTGCCAGCAGGGATTTAGGACAGGGAGAGACCCAGTACTTC. Its translation is CASRDLGQGETQYF.

In this sample, this clonotype turned up a few times. The chain has TRBV27 and TRBJ2-7; 8 nucleotides match TRBD1. J gave up 5 bases and V 6 bases, and 12 bases lay outside the gene matches. This CDR3 contains 15 residues. Germline lookup yields CDR1 MNHEY and CDR2 SMNVEV (reference sequence). Written as DNA, the CDR3 is TGTGCCAGCAGCCAGTCTACAGGGGGTCAGGACGAGCAGTACTTC. Protein: CASSQSTGGQDEQYF.

This chain links TRBV6-5 with TRBJ1-4, with D unclear. The ends were cut back, 4 bases at V and 0 bases at J, with 9 bases in the middle. Germline CDR1 MNHEY, CDR2 SVGAGI. The CDR3 extends over 15 amino acids. The CDR3 protein is CASSLTSTTNEKLFF. CDR3 in DNA: TGTGCCAGCAGTTTGACTTCTACAACTAATGAAAAACTGTTTTTT.

V is TRBV27 and J is TRBJ2-1; TRBD2 matches at 7 bases. The length of the CDR3 is 17 residues. V shed 2 bases, J shed 3 bases, and the junction held 10 bases outside the gene matches. The germline gives CDR1 MNHEY, CDR2 SMNVEV (reference sequence). CDR3 region: CASSLKGGLDDYNEQFF. Written as DNA, the CDR3 is TGTGCCAGCAGTTTAAAGGGAGGACTAGACGACTACAATGAGCAGTTCTTC.

The chain is built from TRBV27 and TRBJ2-7; possible D gene TRBD1, 6 bases. This CDR3 is built from 14 residues. With 6 bases removed from V and 4 bases from J, the gap between germline ends came to 16 bases. CDR1 MNHEY and CDR2 SMNVEV come from the germline V gene (reference sequence). The CDR3 DNA follows: TGTGCCAGCAGCCTGGACAGCTCACGGTACGAGCAGTACTTC. Translating gives CASSLDSSRYEQYF.

The chain recombines TRBV3-1 with TRBJ1-2; D is perhaps TRBD1 (6 bases). Between the trimmed V and J ends, which lost 1 base and 3 bases, there was a span of 15 bases. Germline V gives CDR1 LGHDT, CDR2 YNNKEL (reference sequence). This CDR3 has 16 residues. This chain's CDR3 is CASSQVTGAEDYGYTF. The CDR3 bases are TGTGCCAGCAGCCAAGTTACGGGGGCAGAGGACTATGGCTACACCTTC. The complete variable domain, with remaining parts taken from reference TRBV3-1 and TRBJ1-2, reads DTAVSQTPKYLVTQMGNDKSIKCEQNLGHDTMYWYKQDSKKFLKIMFSYNNKELIINETVPNRFSPKSPDKAHLNLHINSLELGDSAVYFCASSQVTGAEDYGYTFGSGTRLTVV.

This chain links TRBV20-1 with TRBJ1-2, with D unclear. Trimming cost V 1 base and J 2 bases, with 11 bases left between them. Germline V lookup: CDR1 DFQATT, CDR2 SNEGSKA (reference sequence). This CDR3 is 14 amino acids long. The CDR3 DNA is TGCAGTGCTAGAGGGAAAGGGAGAAACTATGGCTACACCTTC. Translation: CSARGKGRNYGYTF.

The rearrangement joins TRBV7-2 to TRBJ2-6; 9 nucleotides line up with TRBD2. Germline-derived CDR1 and CDR2 are SGHTA and FQGNSA. This CDR3 has 21 amino acids. The V segment lost 0 bases and the J segment 0 bases; nucleotides outside the gene matches: 12. Here the CDR3 DNA reads TGTGCCAGCAGCTTAGCAGGCCTAGCGGGAACTCGTATCTCTGGGGCCAACGTCCTGACTTTC. The encoded protein is CASSLAGLAGTRISGANVLTF.

The rearrangement joins TRBV5-6 to TRBJ2-7, with TRBD1 matching over 7 bases. Germline CDR1 reads SGHDT; CDR2 reads YYEEEE. This CDR3 has 14 amino acids. V dropped 5 bases and J dropped 5; count of bases not matched to a gene: 10. DNA of the CDR3: TGTGCCAGCAGTCGGACAGGAGAAACAAACGAGCAGTACTTC. It encodes CASSRTGETNEQYF.

The chain has TRBV19 and TRBJ2-1, with a tentative D call TRBD1 (5 bases). The CDR3 is made up of 14 amino acids. Germline CDR1 is LNHDA and CDR2 is SQIVND (reference sequence). Trimming shortened V by 6 bases and J by 3 bases, and 12 bases separated the two germline ends. In DNA form, the CDR3 reads TGTGCCAGTAGGCCACCCAGGGACTACAATGAGCAGTTCTTC. It translates to CASRPPRDYNEQFF.

V is TRBV11-3 and J is TRBJ2-7; 11 bases align to TRBD2. CDR3 length: 12 residues. V shed 4 bases, J shed 9 bases, and the junction held 2 bases outside the gene matches. The germline V gene encodes CDR1 SGHNT and CDR2 YENEEA. The CDR3 nucleotides read TGTGCCAGCAGCTCGGGACTAGCGGCGCAGTACTTC. Translation: CASSSGLAAQYF.

V and J are TRBV20-1 and TRBJ2-7, with a tentative D call TRBD2 (7 bases). Looked up from germline, CDR1 is DFQATT and CDR2 is SNEGSKA (reference sequence). The CDR3 has 15 residues. The V end lost 5 bases, the J end lost 0 bases, and 17 bases lay between the germline ends. The CDR3 coding sequence is TGCAGTGCTGAAGATAAGGGGGGGAGCTCCTACGAGCAGTACTTC. Residues: CSAEDKGGSSYEQYF.

This clonotype was seen once. The genes are TRBV27 and TRBJ2-3; D remains ambiguous. There are 15 residues in the CDR3. V gave up 2 bases and J gave up 0 bases, with 9 bases separating them. In germline, CDR1 is MNHEY, CDR2 SMNVEV (reference sequence). CDR3 amino acids: CASSLVVASTDTQYF. The CDR3, as DNA: TGTGCCAGCAGTTTAGTGGTCGCTAGCACAGATACGCAGTATTTT.

The chain combines TRBV27 with TRBJ2-5; D not certain. This CDR3 is built from 13 residues. The germline V gene has CDR1 MNHEY and CDR2 SMNVEV (reference sequence). Trimming removed 2 bases at V and 2 bases at J, with 6 bases between. Here the CDR3 reads CASSLGKQETQYF. The CDR3 DNA follows: TGTGCCAGCAGTTTAGGCAAACAAGAGACCCAGTACTTC.

V is TRBV7-9 and J is TRBJ1-6; D may be TRBD1 (6 bases). The CDR3 consists of 17 residues. The ends were cut back, 0 bases at V and 5 bases at J, with 14 bases in the middle. Per germline, CDR1 SEHNR and CDR2 FQNEAQ (reference sequence). CDR3: CASSLANRVGHNSPLHF. Written as DNA, the CDR3 is TGTGCCAGCAGCTTAGCGAACAGGGTTGGCCATAATTCACCCCTCCACTTT.

The chain joins TRBV2 to TRBJ2-3; D call uncertain. The length of the CDR3 is 13 residues. Trimming shortened V by 8 bases and J by 4 bases, and 13 bases separated the two germline ends. Germline V gene sequence: CDR1 SNHLY, CDR2 FYNNEI. CDR3 residues: CASPARLPDTQYF. The CDR3 DNA reads as TGTGCCAGCCCCGCCCGGCTACCAGATACGCAGTATTTT.

The V gene is TRBV29-1, the J gene TRBJ2-3; D remains unclear. Germline values: CDR1 SQVTM, CDR2 ANQGSEA. The CDR3 is 13 amino acids. Trimming took 2 bases from V and 1 from J, leaving 7 bases between them. CDR3 sequence: CSVEPQGTDTQYF. CDR3 DNA sequence: TGCAGCGTTGAACCCCAGGGCACAGATACGCAGTATTTT.

V is TRBV6-2 or TRBV6-3 and J is TRBJ2-3, with 8 bases identical to TRBD1. The V gene end was trimmed by 6 bases and the J gene end by 2 bases; junction bases not matched to a gene: 13. CDR1 is MNHEY and CDR2 is SVGEGT in the germline V gene. The CDR3 length is 17 residues. The CDR3 region has the DNA TGTGCCAGCAGCCACGACAGGGGAAGACCGATCACAGATACGCAGTATTTT. Translating gives CASSHDRGRPITDTQYF.

V gene TRBV12-5 combines with J gene TRBJ2-5, with TRBD1 identical over 9 bases. The CDR3 runs 16 residues. V shed 2 bases and J 5 bases; nucleotides not matched to a gene: 9. Per germline, CDR1 LGHNT and CDR2 FRNRAP. CDR3 loop: CASGLRGTGIVETQYF. In DNA form, the CDR3 reads TGTGCTAGTGGTTTGCGCGGGACAGGGATCGTTGAGACCCAGTACTTC.

V gene TRBV10-2 combines with J gene TRBJ1-6, with 9 bases fitting TRBD1. This CDR3 has 15 residues. After removal of 6 bases from V and 8 bases from J, the junction contained 8 bases not matched to a gene. Germline CDR1 and CDR2: WSHSY and SAAADI. The CDR3 bases are TGCGCCAGCAGCCCGGGACAGGGAATGGATTCACCCCTCCACTTT. Amino acid sequence: CASSPGQGMDSPLHF.

This sequence joins TRBV11-1 and TRBJ1-1; a possible D gene is TRBD1 (5 bases). The germline V gene has CDR1 SGHAT and CDR2 FQDESV (reference sequence). CDR3 length: 16 amino acids. Trimming pared 5 bases from V and 4 bases from J, leaving 20 bases between. The CDR3 coding sequence is TGTGCCAGCAGCCGGTGGGCAGGGCCTGGGGGCACTGAAGCTTTCTTT. Amino acid sequence: CASSRWAGPGGTEAFF.

The CDR3 sequence is CASSLLVVQNYGYTF. CDR3 DNA: TGTGCCAGCAGCCTCCTAGTGGTACAGAACTATGGCTACACCTTC. The chain combines TRBV21-1 with TRBJ1-2. TRBV21-1 is given as a pseudogene. This CDR3 is 15 amino acids long.